This T cell receptor beta chain was documented in a study of blood T cell repertoires in COVID-19. On the study more broadly: Samples representing acute and convalescent COVID-19 were sourced from the United States, Italy and Spain. PBMCs, B-cell-depleted T cells, or T cells provided the cDNA or gDNA that made up the material.

In the authors' workflow: Amplification of reference gene primers provided the estimated nucleated cell counts. Assay: immunoSEQ multiplex PCR; the TCRdb copy retains only in-frame clones and omits some. The V and J calls and the clone size are those of that table, but D and trimming were determined from the DNA. This table holds 300,000 or so clones, around 90% found once. The germline CDR1 and CDR2 sequences are SGDLS and YYNGEE. The V and J ends lost 0 bases and 4 bases, in that order; junction bases with no gene match: 10. CDR3 length: 17 residues. The TCR comes from a young man who had recovered from COVID-19. This chain joins TRBV9 and TRBJ2-3; 8 nucleotides match TRBD2. The source material was peripheral blood. CDR3 protein: CASSVGSGGARADTQYF. CDR3 nucleotide sequence: TGTGCCAGCAGCGTAGGATCCGGGGGGGCGCGGGCAGATACGCAGTATTTT.